This record looks at one T cell receptor (beta chain) sequence and its context. As processed by the authors: By means of reference gene primer amplification, nucleated cell counts were estimated. TCRdb keeps only in-frame clones here, not all; method: immunoSEQ multiplex PCR. V and J calls and clone size are copied from that table; D and trimming were computed from the DNA. The table records approximately 190,000 clones, about 80% of them present only once. This record comes from a study of blood T cell repertoires in COVID-19. Looking at the study overall: Some COVID-19 samples were acute and others convalescent; all came from the United States, Italy and Spain. Sources were T cells, B-cell-depleted T cells, or PBMCs; the material itself was cDNA or gDNA.

Germline CDR1 MGHRA, CDR2 YSYEKL. This CDR3 spans 13 amino acids. With 4 bases removed from V and 1 base from J, the gap between germline ends came to 6 bases. The chain joins TRBV4-1 to TRBJ2-3; D gene unclear. Sequenced material: peripheral blood. The clonotype comes from a man aged 30-40 years with active or convalescent COVID-19. CDR3 protein: CASSPSRTDTQYF. DNA for the CDR3: TGCGCCAGCAGCCCTAGTCGCACAGATACGCAGTATTTT.